A single sample gave rise to the 19 T cell receptor beta chains below, sequenced in a study of T cells after yellow fever vaccination. TCRdb re-analysed the 5' RACE reads in MiXCR, keeping a single row per CDR3 protein. The table has 25,000 to 35,000 distinct CDR3 sequences, nearly 4.5% seen once. Sequencing used CD8+ T cells sorted from PBMCs, obtained 5 days after the yellow fever booster vaccination. These receptor sequences come from a man aged 25 to 40 who received the YFV17D yellow fever vaccine.

This clonotype was picked up many times. The CDR3 DNA follows: TGCAGCGCAAAGGACTACCCGTACCAAGAGACCCAGTACTTC. This gives the protein CSAKDYPYQETQYF. V and J are TRBV20-1 and TRBJ2-5; D possibly corresponds to TRBD2 (6 bases). CDR1 is DFQATT and CDR2 is SNEGSKA in the germline V gene (reference sequence). This CDR3 has 14 residues.

Ten or more counts support this clonotype. CDR3 protein: CSVEGGYEQYF. CDR3 DNA sequence: TGCAGCGTTGAAGGGGGCTACGAGCAGTACTTC. The V and J genes are TRBV29-1 and TRBJ2-7, with D unresolved. Germline V gene data show CDR1 as SQVTM and CDR2 as ANQGSEA. V was cut by 1 base and J by 3 bases, with 4 bases left in between. The CDR3 contains 11 residues.

The sample holds many counts of this clonotype. The chain is built from TRBV9 and TRBJ2-7; 9 nucleotides align to TRBD2. The length of the CDR3 is 14 residues. The V and J ends lost 2 bases and 3 bases, in that order; junction bases with no gene match: 3. CDR1 and CDR2 from the germline V gene are SGDLS and YYNGEE. CDR3 nucleotides: TGTGCCAGCAGCGTTAGCGGGAGTAACTACGAGCAGTACTTC. It yields the protein CASSVSGSNYEQYF.

The table lists this clonotype with many counts. This chain uses TRBV15 with TRBJ2-3; 10 bases are shared with TRBD2. Germline loops: CDR1 LNHNV, CDR2 YYDKDF (reference sequence). The CDR3 covers 19 residues. The trim removed 5 bases at V and 5 bases at J, leaving 19 bases unmatched. As DNA, the CDR3 is TGTGCCACCAGCCGGAGATCTAGCGGGAGCGAAAAGGTGGAAGATACGCAGTATTTT. It encodes CATSRRSSGSEKVEDTQYF.

This clonotype was observed many times. This rearrangement joins TRBV11-2 to TRBJ2-1; D remains ambiguous. V was pared by 6 bases and J by 8 bases, with 8 bases between. Germline V gene data show CDR1 as SGHAT and CDR2 as FQNNGV. CDR3 size: 11 residues. CDR3 amino acids: CASRSDYEQFF. As DNA, the CDR3 is TGTGCCAGCAGATCTGATTATGAGCAGTTCTTC.

This clonotype was detected ten times or more. The chain employs TRBV20-1 and TRBJ1-1; 7 positions match TRBD1. The CDR3 runs 13 residues. V dropped 4 bases and J dropped 3; count of bases not matched to a gene: 5. Per the germline V gene, CDR1 is DFQATT and CDR2 is SNEGSKA (reference sequence). The CDR3 reads CSAKWDSDTEAFF. The DNA for the CDR3 is TGCAGTGCTAAATGGGACAGCGACACTGAAGCTTTCTTT.

This clonotype came up many times. In DNA form, the CDR3 reads TGTGCCAGCACCCCTGAACTAGTTACGGATGAGCAGTTCTTC. Its protein product is CASTPELVTDEQFF. The rearrangement links TRBV6-2 or TRBV6-3 to TRBJ2-1; perhaps TRBD2 as D (5 bases). The germline CDR1 and CDR2 sequences are MNHEY and SVGEGT. The CDR3 contains 14 residues. V lost 7 bases and J 8 bases, leaving 18 bases between the germline ends.

This clonotype was seen ten or more times. The chain has TRBV2 and TRBJ2-7; D unclear. V lost 7 bases and J lost 2, with 12 bases in between. CDR1 is SNHLY, CDR2 FYNNEI, per germline. The CDR3 spans 13 residues. CDR3 region: CASISGRAYEQYF. The CDR3 DNA is TGTGCCAGCATTTCAGGAAGAGCCTACGAGCAGTACTTC.

This clonotype was counted many times. V usage is TRBV28 and J usage is TRBJ2-7, with 12 bases lining up with TRBD2. Germline-derived CDR1 and CDR2 are MDHEN and SYDVKM. The ends lost 6 bases at V and 4 bases at J; junction bases unmatched: 10. There are 16 residues in the CDR3. CDR3 region: CASSYRGLAGMYEQYF. For the CDR3, the DNA is TGTGCCAGCAGCTACCGTGGACTAGCGGGAATGTACGAGCAGTACTTC.

This clonotype was seen a few times. The V and J genes are TRBV28 and TRBJ2-1; TRBD1 agrees at 7 bases. Losses at the gene ends were 7 bases for V and 5 bases for J; bases not matched to a gene: 11. The germline V gene has CDR1 MDHEN and CDR2 SYDVKM. CDR3 size: 15 residues. CDR3 region: CASIPERGLHNEQFF. The CDR3 DNA reads TGTGCCAGCATCCCTGAGAGGGGGCTTCACAATGAGCAGTTCTTC.

This clonotype came up many times. The rearrangement links TRBV4-2 to TRBJ2-7, with 7 nucleotides matching TRBD1. The CDR3 runs 16 residues. Trimming at V came to 0 bases and at J to 3 bases, leaving 8 bases not matched to a gene. Germline-derived CDR1 and CDR2 are LGHNA and YNFKEQ. CDR3 coding DNA: TGTGCCAGCAGCCAAGAAGCCCGACAGGGCCTCTACGAGCAGTACTTC. As protein: CASSQEARQGLYEQYF.

This clonotype was seen ten or more times. The rearrangement uses TRBV12-3 or TRBV12-4 and TRBJ2-4; TRBD1 agrees at 9 bases. Losses at the gene ends were 6 bases for V and 6 bases for J; bases not matched to a gene: 6. The CDR3 runs 14 residues. Written as DNA, the CDR3 is TGTGCCAGCAGGCCGGGACAGGGTGGAAACATTCAGTACTTC. It yields the protein CASRPGQGGNIQYF.

This clonotype was seen many times. This chain connects TRBV11-2 to TRBJ2-7; D gene ambiguous. The germline V gene has CDR1 SGHAT and CDR2 FQNNGV. CDR3 size: 14 residues. The V end lost 5 bases, the J end lost 3 bases, and 14 bases lay between the germline ends. DNA for the CDR3: TGTGCCAGCAGCATCGCATCCTCCGTCTACGAGCAGTACTTC. It encodes CASSIASSVYEQYF.

This clonotype was counted ten times or more. This chain links TRBV20-1 with TRBJ2-3, with D perhaps matching TRBD1 (5 bases). CDR1 is DFQATT and CDR2 is SNEGSKA in the germline V gene (reference sequence). CDR3 length: 16 residues. Trimming left V 2 bases short and J 4 bases short, with 19 bases between. CDR3 nucleotides: TGCAGTGCTAGACTCCAGGGATCAGCGTGGGCAGATACGCAGTATTTT. Its protein is CSARLQGSAWADTQYF.

This clonotype has at least ten counts. This rearrangement joins TRBV7-8 to TRBJ2-3, with 7 bases matching TRBD2. The CDR3 contains 15 residues. The V gene's germline CDR1 is SGHVS and CDR2 FQNEAQ. The J segment lost 3 bases and the V segment lost 7 bases, leaving 10 bases of the junction unmatched. CDR3 nucleotide sequence: TGTGCCAGCAACATCCCTAGCGGTCATACAGATACGCAGTATTTT. It translates to CASNIPSGHTDTQYF.

The sample holds many counts of this clonotype. DNA of the CDR3: TGCAGTGCTAGAGACCCCGGTGCGCAGGCCAAAAACATTCAGTACTTC. Translation: CSARDPGAQAKNIQYF. This chain joins TRBV20-1 and TRBJ2-4; D is unclear. V was trimmed by 0 bases and J by 1 base, leaving 13 bases between them. The CDR3 runs 16 residues. The germline CDR1 and CDR2 sequences are DFQATT and SNEGSKA (reference sequence).

This clonotype was counted many times. The V gene is TRBV11-2, the J gene TRBJ2-5, with D perhaps matching TRBD1 (5 bases). CDR1 is SGHAT and CDR2 is FQNNGV in the germline V gene. CDR3 length: 16 residues. The V gene lost 4 bases and the J gene lost 7 bases, with 22 bases spanning the gap. CDR3 sequence reads: CASSSDHRPSAGTQYF. The DNA of the CDR3 is TGTGCCAGCAGCTCAGATCACAGGCCGAGCGCAGGGACCCAGTACTTC.

This clonotype was picked up many times. The chain couples TRBV2 to TRBJ2-3, with a tentative D call TRBD2 (6 bases). Trimming pared 2 bases from V and 4 bases from J, leaving 22 bases between. The CDR3 totals 18 residues. Germline CDR1 and CDR2: SNHLY and FYNNEI. In nucleotides, the CDR3 is TGTGCCAGCAGTGAAATAGTGGCTTCGAGCGGGCCCGCAGATACGCAGTATTTT. The encoded protein is CASSEIVASSGPADTQYF.

This clonotype was picked up many times. Here the CDR3 reads CASSGGGATDTQYF. In nucleotides, the CDR3 is TGTGCCAGCAGCGGAGGTGGGGCCACAGATACGCAGTATTTT. The gene calls are TRBV9 and TRBJ2-3, with D perhaps matching TRBD1 (5 bases). Germline CDR1 and CDR2: SGDLS and YYNGEE. The CDR3 runs to 14 residues. V was pared by 3 bases and J by 2 bases, with 10 bases between.